A selection of T cell receptor beta chains follows, all from one sample in a study of T cells in Graves' hyperthyroidism and ophthalmopathy. TCRdb reanalysed the multiplex PCR reads using MiXCR and keeps one entry per CDR3 protein. Of 750,000 to 950,000 distinct CDR3 sequences in the sample, 35% to 40% are singletons; the top ten hold 7.5% to 9.5%. The sequencing input was blood. The receptor set was obtained from a young man with Graves' hyperthyroidism. CDR3s include the opening cysteine and the closing phenylalanine or tryptophan. Each record gives: V gene, J gene, D gene, CDR3 protein. The D gene is left open where the match is weak.

v_gene: TRBV19
j_gene: TRBJ2-7
d_gene: NA
CDR3aa: CASSMRRDGPSYEQYF

v_gene: TRBV24-1
j_gene: TRBJ2-5
d_gene: NA
CDR3aa: CATAEGIGQPQYF

v_gene: TRBV6-5
j_gene: TRBJ1-5
d_gene: NA
CDR3aa: CASSYFQGRQPQHF

v_gene: TRBV5-1
j_gene: TRBJ2-7
d_gene: TRBD1
CDR3aa: CASSDSNRGTYEQYF

v_gene: TRBV7-3
j_gene: TRBJ2-7
d_gene: NA
CDR3aa: CASSPSGSRDEQYF

v_gene: TRBV2
j_gene: TRBJ2-7
d_gene: NA
CDR3aa: CASCLGPTYEQYF

v_gene: TRBV5-1
j_gene: TRBJ2-7
d_gene: TRBD2
CDR3aa: CASSFGREASYEQYF

v_gene: TRBV10-3
j_gene: TRBJ2-7
d_gene: NA
CDR3aa: CAITPGQIFQYF

v_gene: TRBV12-3/TRBV12-4
j_gene: TRBJ1-5
d_gene: NA
CDR3aa: CASSWGQTKPQHF

v_gene: TRBV6-1
j_gene: TRBJ1-1
d_gene: TRBD1
CDR3aa: CASSALGTGAKAFF

v_gene: TRBV4-2
j_gene: TRBJ2-5
d_gene: TRBD2
CDR3aa: CASSQGVLAEETQYF

v_gene: TRBV6-5
j_gene: TRBJ1-2
d_gene: NA
CDR3aa: CASRGLDYGYTF

v_gene: TRBV7-2
j_gene: TRBJ2-7
d_gene: NA
CDR3aa: CASSTAGAGEQYF

v_gene: TRBV6-6
j_gene: TRBJ1-1
d_gene: NA
CDR3aa: CASSPHRVIAFF

v_gene: TRBV2
j_gene: TRBJ2-5
d_gene: NA
CDR3aa: CASRKDIQETQYF

v_gene: TRBV9
j_gene: TRBJ1-1
d_gene: TRBD1
CDR3aa: CASRKTGGEAEAFF

v_gene: TRBV19
j_gene: TRBJ2-5
d_gene: TRBD2
CDR3aa: CASRRLAGVGETQYF

v_gene: TRBV10-2
j_gene: TRBJ1-1
d_gene: TRBD1
CDR3aa: CASSAGDRGPNTEAFF

v_gene: TRBV7-6
j_gene: TRBJ2-2
d_gene: NA
CDR3aa: CASSQGALDTGELFF

v_gene: TRBV7-9
j_gene: TRBJ1-1
d_gene: NA
CDR3aa: CASSLGTSPEAFF

v_gene: TRBV6-6
j_gene: TRBJ1-3
d_gene: NA
CDR3aa: CASSRGLWEGNTIYF

v_gene: TRBV24-1
j_gene: TRBJ2-5
d_gene: NA
CDR3aa: CATSEGTQYF

v_gene: TRBV13
j_gene: TRBJ2-2
d_gene: TRBD1
CDR3aa: CASRRGQDTTGELFF

v_gene: TRBV15
j_gene: TRBJ1-5
d_gene: NA
CDR3aa: CATSKGPETQHF

v_gene: TRBV5-5
j_gene: TRBJ2-5
d_gene: NA
CDR3aa: CASSLRAGGLETQYF

v_gene: TRBV29-1
j_gene: TRBJ2-5
d_gene: NA
CDR3aa: CSAQTLFQETQYF

v_gene: TRBV2
j_gene: TRBJ1-5
d_gene: TRBD1
CDR3aa: CASSLGAGQGDNQPQHF

v_gene: TRBV6-1
j_gene: TRBJ1-6
d_gene: NA
CDR3aa: CASSYSPPGHNSPLHF

v_gene: TRBV7-9
j_gene: TRBJ2-5
d_gene: NA
CDR3aa: CASSSKGTQETQYF

v_gene: TRBV9
j_gene: TRBJ1-4
d_gene: NA
CDR3aa: CASSVGGVRGEKLFF

v_gene: TRBV7-3
j_gene: TRBJ2-5
d_gene: TRBD2
CDR3aa: CASSLTSAETQYF

v_gene: TRBV11-2
j_gene: TRBJ2-7
d_gene: NA
CDR3aa: CASSPTQFYEQYF

v_gene: TRBV12-3/TRBV12-4
j_gene: TRBJ2-7
d_gene: NA
CDR3aa: CASSFSLAYEQYF

v_gene: TRBV29-1
j_gene: TRBJ1-2
d_gene: NA
CDR3aa: CSVVGERGGTF

v_gene: TRBV12-3/TRBV12-4
j_gene: TRBJ2-5
d_gene: TRBD1
CDR3aa: CASRPQGASETQYF

v_gene: TRBV10-3
j_gene: TRBJ1-6
d_gene: NA
CDR3aa: CAISEGKQPLHF

v_gene: TRBV5-6
j_gene: TRBJ1-1
d_gene: NA
CDR3aa: CASSLVPGLGNTEAFF

v_gene: TRBV25-1
j_gene: TRBJ1-1
d_gene: NA
CDR3aa: CASRGTLGEAFF

v_gene: TRBV9
j_gene: TRBJ2-7
d_gene: NA
CDR3aa: CASSGGEGGYEQYF

v_gene: TRBV20-1
j_gene: TRBJ2-7
d_gene: NA
CDR3aa: CSASRGTGTYEQYF

v_gene: TRBV7-9
j_gene: TRBJ2-5
d_gene: TRBD2
CDR3aa: CASTLAGGQQETQYF

v_gene: TRBV29-1
j_gene: TRBJ2-7
d_gene: NA
CDR3aa: CSVGKTGAEYEQYF

v_gene: TRBV19
j_gene: TRBJ2-2
d_gene: NA
CDR3aa: CASSIPRDAGELFF

v_gene: TRBV2
j_gene: TRBJ2-5
d_gene: NA
CDR3aa: CAGSSVETQYF

v_gene: TRBV2
j_gene: TRBJ1-2
d_gene: TRBD1
CDR3aa: CASRPGTAYGYTF

v_gene: TRBV2
j_gene: TRBJ2-5
d_gene: NA
CDR3aa: CASPKWGSQETQYF

v_gene: TRBV29-1
j_gene: TRBJ1-2
d_gene: NA
CDR3aa: CSPWVGQGYTF

v_gene: TRBV29-1
j_gene: TRBJ1-6
d_gene: NA
CDR3aa: CSVENGGALHF

v_gene: TRBV5-1
j_gene: TRBJ2-7
d_gene: TRBD1
CDR3aa: CASSGQGRDEQYF